This T cell receptor beta chain originates from a study of T cell responses to AZD1222 COVID-19 vaccine. Study results and caveats: Clonal diversity was possibly underestimated, and white British individuals and females predominated among donors. Spike-specific TCR breadth and depth both grew after two AZD1222 doses. Spike regions recognized by vaccine-associated CD4 TCRs spanned the protein, led by 160-218 and 743-854. Variant regions that are unmutated are reportedly the target of nearly half of spike-specific TCRs.

With regard to this clone: Its target is unknown.

Assay used: immunoSEQ multiplex PCR; TCRdb lists only in-frame clones, some missing. Of 90,000 to 120,000 clones detected, approximately 86% appear once; the ten largest clones hold approximately 4.3%. CDR3 size: 14 residues. Germline loops: CDR1 LNHDA, CDR2 SQIVND (reference sequence). V lost 7 bases, J lost 2 bases, and 14 bases lay in between. The input for sequencing was peripheral blood, taken on day 0 of AZD1222 vaccination. This clonotype originated in an adult in good health. V gene TRBV19 combines with J gene TRBJ1-2; D is undetermined. CDR3 DNA: TGTGCCAGTACCCCAAACGGACGGAACTATGGCTACACCTTC. It yields the protein CASTPNGRNYGYTF. Full variable domain (outside the CDR3, taken from reference TRBV19 and TRBJ1-2): DGGITQSPKYLFRKEGQNVTLSCEQNLNHDAMYWYRQDPGQGLRLIYYSQIVNDFQKGDIAEGYSVSREKKESFPLTVTSAQKNPTAFYLCASTPNGRNYGYTFGSGTRLTVV.